This entry is about one T cell receptor (beta chain). Which antigen it targets is not known. One base away there is no much larger clone; base qualities are not given. The data derive from a study of technical replicates of blood from a few donors (dated by TCRdb to about 2017). As encoded in the germline V gene, CDR1 is SGHAT while CDR2 is FQNNGV. At the junction V is shortened by 4 bases and J by 3 bases, with 15 bases in between. Including cysteine and phenylalanine, the CDR3 has 15 amino acids. Of all the DNA, just the CDR3 is kept, 45 bases in frame from base 1. The library was produced with the immunoSEQ multiplex PCR assay. The immuneACCESS repertoire file appears here via TCRdb, limited to in-frame rearrangements. These files lack a portion of the clones; in checked studies, under half of the deficit traces to unresolved V genes, and the cause of the others is not known. The sample has tens of thousands of clones on record, around 92% of them singletons. The ten most abundant clones make up 0.37% of the sample.

This receptor was taken from a human donor in good health. Some clones in this sample may be carry-over from other donors' samples. The rearranged chain carries TRBV11-2 and TRBJ1-2, with a weak D call of TRBD1 (6 bases match). Sequencing used T cells isolated from PBMCs. DNA sequence: TGTGCCAGCAGCTCGACGAGGGGGGGGTACTATGGCTACACCTTC. Its amino acids are CASSSTRGGYYGYTF.